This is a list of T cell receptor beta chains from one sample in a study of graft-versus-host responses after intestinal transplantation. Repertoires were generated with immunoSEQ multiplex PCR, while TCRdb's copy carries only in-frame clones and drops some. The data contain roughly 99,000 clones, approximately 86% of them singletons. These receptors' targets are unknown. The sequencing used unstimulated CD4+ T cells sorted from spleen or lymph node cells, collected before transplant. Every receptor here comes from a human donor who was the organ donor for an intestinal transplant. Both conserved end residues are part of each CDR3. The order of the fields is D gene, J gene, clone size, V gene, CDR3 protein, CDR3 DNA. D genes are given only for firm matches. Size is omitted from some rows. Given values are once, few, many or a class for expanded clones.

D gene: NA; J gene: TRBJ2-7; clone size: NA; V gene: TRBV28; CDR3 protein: CASSLRYEQYF; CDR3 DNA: TGTGCCAGCAGTTTGCGTTACGAGCAGTACTTC
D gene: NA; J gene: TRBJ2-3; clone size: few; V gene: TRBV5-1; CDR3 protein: CASSTGPRELADTQYF; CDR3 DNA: TGCGCCAGCAGCACAGGACCTAGGGAATTGGCAGATACGCAGTATTTT
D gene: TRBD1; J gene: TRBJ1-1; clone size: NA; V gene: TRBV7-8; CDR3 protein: CASSARDSETWYTEAFF; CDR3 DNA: TGTGCCAGCAGCGCCCGGGACAGCGAAACATGGTACACTGAAGCTTTCTTT
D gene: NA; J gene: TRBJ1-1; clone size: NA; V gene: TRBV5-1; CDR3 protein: CASSLTGPNTEAFF; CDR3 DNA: TGCGCCAGCAGCTTAACGGGGCCGAACACTGAAGCTTTCTTT
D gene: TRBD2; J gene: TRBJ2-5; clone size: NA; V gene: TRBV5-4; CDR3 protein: CASSLVRLAGMEETQYF; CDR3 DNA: TGTGCCAGCAGCCTGGTGCGGCTAGCGGGGATGGAAGAGACCCAGTACTTC
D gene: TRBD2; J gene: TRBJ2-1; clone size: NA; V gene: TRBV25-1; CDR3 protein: CASSEGTSGRLNEQFF; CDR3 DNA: TGTGCCAGCAGTGAAGGGACTAGCGGGAGGTTGAATGAGCAGTTCTTC
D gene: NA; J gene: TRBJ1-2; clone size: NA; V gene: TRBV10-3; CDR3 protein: CAISRGADYGYTF; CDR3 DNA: TGTGCCATCAGTCGGGGGGCGGACTATGGCTACACCTTC
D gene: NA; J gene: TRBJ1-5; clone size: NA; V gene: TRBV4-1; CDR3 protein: CASSQDRLRDPSNQPQHF; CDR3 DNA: TGCGCCAGCAGCCAAGATCGTTTGAGGGACCCTAGCAATCAGCCCCAGCATTTT
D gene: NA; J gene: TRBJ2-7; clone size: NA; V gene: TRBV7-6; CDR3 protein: CASSLSLGTGASEQYF; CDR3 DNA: TGTGCCAGCAGCCTCAGCCTCGGGACGGGGGCCTCCGAGCAGTACTTC
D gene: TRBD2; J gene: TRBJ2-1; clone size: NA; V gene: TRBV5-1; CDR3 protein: CAGSRIGASGNNEQFF; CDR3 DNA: TGCGCCGGCAGCCGGATCGGGGCTAGCGGAAACAATGAGCAGTTCTTC
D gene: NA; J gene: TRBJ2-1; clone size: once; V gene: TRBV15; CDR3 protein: CATSSIKRGHNEQFF; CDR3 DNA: TGTGCCACCAGCAGTATCAAACGGGGCCACAATGAGCAGTTCTTC
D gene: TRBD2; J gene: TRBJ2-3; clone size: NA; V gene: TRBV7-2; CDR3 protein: CASSRLAGGQADTQYF; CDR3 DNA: TGTGCCAGCAGCCGACTAGCGGGGGGGCAGGCAGATACGCAGTATTTT
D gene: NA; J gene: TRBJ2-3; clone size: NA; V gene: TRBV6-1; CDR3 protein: CASSDLGIGTDTQYF; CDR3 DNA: TGTGCCAGCAGTGACCTGGGGATCGGCACAGATACGCAGTATTTT
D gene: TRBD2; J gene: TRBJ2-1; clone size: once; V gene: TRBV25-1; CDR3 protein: CASRGTILYGEQFF; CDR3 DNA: TGTGCCAGCCGAGGGACTATACTTTACGGGGAGCAGTTCTTC
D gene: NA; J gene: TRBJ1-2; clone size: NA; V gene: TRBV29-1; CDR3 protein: CSVGEKSYGYTF; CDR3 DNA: TGCAGCGTTGGAGAAAAATCCTATGGCTACACCTTC
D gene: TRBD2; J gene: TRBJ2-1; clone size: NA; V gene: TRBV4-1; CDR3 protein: CASSLRNGRAPYNEQFF; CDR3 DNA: TGCGCCAGCAGCCTGCGCAACGGGAGGGCCCCCTACAATGAGCAGTTCTTC
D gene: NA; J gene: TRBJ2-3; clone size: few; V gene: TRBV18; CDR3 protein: CASSRSPSSGGRGTQYF; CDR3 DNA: TGTGCCAGCTCACGCTCCCCCTCTAGCGGAGGCAGGGGTACGCAGTATTTT
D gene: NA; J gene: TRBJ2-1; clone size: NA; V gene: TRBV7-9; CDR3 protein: CASSPGGGRGNEQFF; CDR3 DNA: TGTGCCAGCAGCCCAGGGGGCGGGAGAGGCAATGAGCAGTTCTTC
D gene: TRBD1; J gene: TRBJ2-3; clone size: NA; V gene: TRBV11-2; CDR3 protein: CASSLVPNRGWADTQYF; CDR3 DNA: TGTGCCAGCAGCTTAGTCCCTAACAGGGGGTGGGCAGATACGCAGTATTTT
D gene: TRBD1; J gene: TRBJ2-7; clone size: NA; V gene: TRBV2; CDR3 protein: CASRLTGTGIYEQYF; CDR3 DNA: TGTGCCAGCAGGCTTACCGGGACAGGGATCTACGAGCAGTACTTC
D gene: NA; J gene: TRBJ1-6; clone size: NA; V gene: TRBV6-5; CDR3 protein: CASASGLRISPLHF; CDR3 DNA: TGTGCCAGCGCATCAGGGTTGAGGATTTCACCCCTCCACTTT
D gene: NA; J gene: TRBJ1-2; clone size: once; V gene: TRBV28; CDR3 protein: CASSTSDYGYTF; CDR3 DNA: TGTGCCAGCAGTACCTCGGACTATGGCTACACCTTC
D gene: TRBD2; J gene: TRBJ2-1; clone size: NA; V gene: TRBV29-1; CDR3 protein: CSVDSGGAGGSYNEQFF; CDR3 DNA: TGCAGCGTTGACTCCGGCGGCGCGGGAGGTTCCTACAATGAGCAGTTCTTC
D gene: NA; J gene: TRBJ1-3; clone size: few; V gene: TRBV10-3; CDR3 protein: CAISDPSGNTIYF; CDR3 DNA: TGTGCCATCAGTGATCCCTCTGGAAACACCATATATTTT
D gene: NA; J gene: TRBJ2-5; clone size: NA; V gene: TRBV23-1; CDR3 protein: CASSQGPGGTEETQYF; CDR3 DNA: TGCGCCAGCAGTCAAGGCCCCGGTGGCACCGAAGAGACCCAGTACTTC
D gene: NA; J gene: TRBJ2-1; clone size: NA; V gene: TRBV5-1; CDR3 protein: CASSLGLNEQFF; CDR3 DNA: TGCGCCAGCAGCTTGGGGTTAAATGAGCAGTTCTTC
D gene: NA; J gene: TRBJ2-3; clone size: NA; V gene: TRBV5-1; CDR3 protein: CASSFNTGRDTQYF; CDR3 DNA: TGCGCCAGCAGCTTCAATACAGGGAGGGATACGCAGTATTTT
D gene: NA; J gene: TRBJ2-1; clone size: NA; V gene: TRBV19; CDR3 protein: CASSITREQFF; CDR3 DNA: TGTGCCAGTAGTATAACACGTGAGCAGTTCTTC
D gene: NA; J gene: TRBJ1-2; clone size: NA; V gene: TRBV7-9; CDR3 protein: CASSLERGANYGYTF; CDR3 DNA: TGTGCCAGCAGCCTCGAGCGGGGGGCTAACTATGGCTACACCTTC
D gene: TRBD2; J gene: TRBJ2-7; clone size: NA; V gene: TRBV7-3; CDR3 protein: CASSLIGGGYEQYF; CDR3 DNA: TGTGCCAGCAGCTTAATTGGGGGAGGGTACGAGCAGTACTTC
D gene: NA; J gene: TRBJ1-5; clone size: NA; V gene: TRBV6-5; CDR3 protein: CASSGNQPQHF; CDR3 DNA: TGTGCCAGCAGTGGGAATCAGCCCCAGCATTTT
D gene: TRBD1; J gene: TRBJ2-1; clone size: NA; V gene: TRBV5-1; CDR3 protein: CASSFGTGYLNEQFF; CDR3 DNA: TGCGCCAGCAGCTTCGGGACAGGGTATCTCAATGAGCAGTTCTTC
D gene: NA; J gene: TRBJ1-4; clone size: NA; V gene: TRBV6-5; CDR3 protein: CASTTLVATNEKLFF; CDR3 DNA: TGTGCCAGCACCACCCTCGTCGCAACTAATGAAAAACTGTTTTTT
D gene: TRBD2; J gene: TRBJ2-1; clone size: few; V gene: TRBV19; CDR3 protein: CASRAGLAVHEQFF; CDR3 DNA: TGTGCCAGTAGGGCGGGACTAGCAGTCCATGAGCAGTTCTTC
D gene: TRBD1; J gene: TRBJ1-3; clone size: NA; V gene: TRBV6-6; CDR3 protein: CASSFSGGRGNTIYF; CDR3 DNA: TGTGCCAGCAGTTTCTCAGGGGGGAGAGGAAACACCATATATTTT
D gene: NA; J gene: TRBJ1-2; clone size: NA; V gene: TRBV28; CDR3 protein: CASSPLHLYGYTF; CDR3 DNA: TGTGCCAGCAGTCCCCTCCATTTATATGGCTACACCTTC
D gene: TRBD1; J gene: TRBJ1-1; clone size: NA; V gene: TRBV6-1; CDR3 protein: CASRTGKAPDTEAFF; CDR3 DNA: TGTGCCAGCAGGACAGGGAAGGCTCCGGACACTGAAGCTTTCTTT